Listed below are T cell receptor beta chains from one sample, sequenced in a study of blood T cells in healthy people across ages. A single record per CDR3 protein comes from TCRdb applying MiXCR to the 5' RACE reads. The sample has approximately 880,000 distinct CDR3 sequences, about 48% seen once. Sequenced sample: blood. The receptors originated from a man aged 25 to 40 in good health. The CDR3 runs from the conserved cysteine through the conserved F or W. Fields, in order: clone size, D gene, J gene, V gene, CDR3 protein, CDR3 DNA. The D gene is left open where the match is weak. Not all rows give a size; the values are once, few, many and, for expanded clones, a class.

clone_size: -; d_call: -; j_call: TRBJ1-2; v_call: TRBV20-1; cdr3_aa: CSATRPRGTNYGYTF; cdr3_nt: TGCAGTGCTACCCGACCGAGGGGGACCAACTATGGCTACACCTTC
clone_size: few; d_call: -; j_call: TRBJ2-5; v_call: TRBV4-3; cdr3_aa: CASSQEAPGGKQYF; cdr3_nt: TGCGCCAGCAGCCAAGAGGCACCTGGGGGTAAACAGTACTTC
clone_size: -; d_call: -; j_call: TRBJ1-4; v_call: TRBV4-2; cdr3_aa: CASSQDLFGGDHEKLFF; cdr3_nt: TGTGCCAGCAGCCAAGATCTGTTCGGGGGCGATCATGAAAAACTGTTTTTT
clone_size: -; d_call: -; j_call: TRBJ2-1; v_call: TRBV11-2; cdr3_aa: CASSFRGAQSSYNEQFF; cdr3_nt: TGTGCCAGCAGCTTTAGAGGGGCCCAGAGCTCCTACAATGAGCAGTTCTTC
clone_size: -; d_call: TRBD1; j_call: TRBJ2-5; v_call: TRBV12-3/TRBV12-4; cdr3_aa: CASSSDQTGAEQETQYF; cdr3_nt: TGTGCCAGCAGCTCCGACCAAACAGGGGCGGAACAAGAGACCCAGTACTTC
clone_size: -; d_call: TRBD2; j_call: TRBJ2-1; v_call: TRBV11-3; cdr3_aa: CASSPPVGGKSYNEQFF; cdr3_nt: TGTGCCAGCAGCCCTCCCGTCGGGGGGAAGTCCTACAATGAGCAGTTCTTC
clone_size: -; d_call: TRBD2; j_call: TRBJ2-2; v_call: TRBV2; cdr3_aa: CASTQSGGNTGELFF; cdr3_nt: TGTGCCAGCACCCAGAGCGGGGGGAACACCGGGGAGCTGTTTTTT
clone_size: -; d_call: -; j_call: TRBJ1-1; v_call: TRBV4-1; cdr3_aa: CASSQVPEGGDTEAFF; cdr3_nt: TGCGCCAGCAGCCAAGTCCCCGAAGGGGGGGACACTGAAGCTTTCTTT
clone_size: few; d_call: -; j_call: TRBJ2-2; v_call: TRBV6-2/TRBV6-3; cdr3_aa: CASSPQPRQTGELFF; cdr3_nt: TGTGCCAGCAGTCCACAACCCCGACAGACCGGGGAGCTGTTTTTT
clone_size: once; d_call: -; j_call: TRBJ1-4; v_call: TRBV7-9; cdr3_aa: CATSDFTNEKLFF; cdr3_nt: TGTGCCACGTCGGACTTTACTAATGAAAAACTGTTTTTT
clone_size: -; d_call: -; j_call: TRBJ1-1; v_call: TRBV7-9; cdr3_aa: CASSYDRLLEAFF; cdr3_nt: TGTGCCAGCAGTTACGACCGCCTACTCGAAGCTTTCTTT
clone_size: few; d_call: -; j_call: TRBJ1-4; v_call: TRBV10-3; cdr3_aa: CAISESSGALEKLFF; cdr3_nt: TGTGCCATCAGTGAGTCCTCCGGGGCTCTGGAAAAACTGTTTTTT
clone_size: few; d_call: TRBD1; j_call: TRBJ2-3; v_call: TRBV29-1; cdr3_aa: CSVEEGTVTSTDTQYF; cdr3_nt: TGCAGCGTTGAAGAGGGGACAGTAACTAGCACAGATACGCAGTATTTT
clone_size: once; d_call: TRBD1; j_call: TRBJ2-1; v_call: TRBV12-3/TRBV12-4; cdr3_aa: CAGSPRTGEGNEQFF; cdr3_nt: TGTGCCGGCAGCCCTCGGACAGGGGAAGGTAATGAGCAGTTCTTC
clone_size: -; d_call: TRBD2; j_call: TRBJ2-3; v_call: TRBV3-1; cdr3_aa: CASSSSGGARTDTQYF; cdr3_nt: TGTGCCAGCAGCTCTAGCGGGGGGGCCAGGACAGATACGCAGTATTTT
clone_size: few; d_call: -; j_call: TRBJ2-1; v_call: TRBV4-1; cdr3_aa: CASSGSGTRYNEQFF; cdr3_nt: TGCGCCAGCAGTGGTTCAGGGACGAGATACAATGAGCAGTTCTTC
clone_size: few; d_call: TRBD2; j_call: TRBJ2-1; v_call: TRBV6-6; cdr3_aa: CASSPTSGGLGNEQFF; cdr3_nt: TGTGCCAGCAGCCCTACTAGCGGGGGCCTTGGGAATGAGCAGTTCTTC
clone_size: few; d_call: -; j_call: TRBJ1-4; v_call: TRBV27; cdr3_aa: CASKTEGLAGSRKLFF; cdr3_nt: TGTGCCAGTAAAACCGAGGGGTTGGCAGGCTCTCGAAAACTGTTTTTT